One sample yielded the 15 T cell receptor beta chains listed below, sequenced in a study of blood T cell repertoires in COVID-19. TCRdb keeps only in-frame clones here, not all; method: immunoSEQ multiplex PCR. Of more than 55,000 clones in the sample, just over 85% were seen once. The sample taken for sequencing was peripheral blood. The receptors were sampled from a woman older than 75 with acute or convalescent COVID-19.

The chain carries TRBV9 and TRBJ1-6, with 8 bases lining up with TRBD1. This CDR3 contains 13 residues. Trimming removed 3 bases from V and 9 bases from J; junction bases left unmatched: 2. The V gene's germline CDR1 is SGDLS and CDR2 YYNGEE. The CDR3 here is CASSEDRVSPLHF. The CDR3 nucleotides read TGTGCCAGCAGCGAGGACAGGGTTTCACCCCTCCACTTT.

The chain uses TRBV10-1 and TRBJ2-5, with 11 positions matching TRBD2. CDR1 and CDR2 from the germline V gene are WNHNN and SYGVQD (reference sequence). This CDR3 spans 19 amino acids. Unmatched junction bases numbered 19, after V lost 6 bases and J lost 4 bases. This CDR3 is CASRGFKLAGVVWVETQYF. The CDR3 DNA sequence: TGCGCCAGCAGGGGCTTCAAACTAGCGGGAGTCGTTTGGGTAGAGACCCAGTACTTC.

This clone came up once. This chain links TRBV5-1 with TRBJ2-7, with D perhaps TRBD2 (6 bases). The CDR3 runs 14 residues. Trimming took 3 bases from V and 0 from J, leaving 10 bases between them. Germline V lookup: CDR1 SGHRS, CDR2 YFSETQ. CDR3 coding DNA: TGCGCCAGCAGCTGGGACTTTAGCTCCTACGAGCAGTACTTC. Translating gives CASSWDFSSYEQYF.

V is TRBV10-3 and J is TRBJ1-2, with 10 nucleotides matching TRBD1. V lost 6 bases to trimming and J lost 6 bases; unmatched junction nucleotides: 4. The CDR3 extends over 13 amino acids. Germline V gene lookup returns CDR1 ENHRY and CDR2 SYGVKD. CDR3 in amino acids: CAIRPGTGDGYTF. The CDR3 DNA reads TGTGCCATCAGACCAGGGACAGGGGATGGCTACACCTTC.

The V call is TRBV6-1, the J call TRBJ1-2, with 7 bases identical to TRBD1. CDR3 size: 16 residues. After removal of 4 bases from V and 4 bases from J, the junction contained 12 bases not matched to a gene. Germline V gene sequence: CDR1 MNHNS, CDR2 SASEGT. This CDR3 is CASSAFRDSVLYGYTF. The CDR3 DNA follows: TGTGCCAGCAGTGCTTTCCGGGACAGTGTTCTCTATGGCTACACCTTC.

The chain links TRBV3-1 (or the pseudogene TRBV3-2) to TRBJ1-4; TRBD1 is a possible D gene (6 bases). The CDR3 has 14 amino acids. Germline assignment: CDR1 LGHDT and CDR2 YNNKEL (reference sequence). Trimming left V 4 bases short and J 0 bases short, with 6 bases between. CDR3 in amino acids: CASSRQATNEKLFF. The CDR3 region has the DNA TGTGCCAGCAGCCGACAGGCAACTAATGAAAAACTGTTTTTT.

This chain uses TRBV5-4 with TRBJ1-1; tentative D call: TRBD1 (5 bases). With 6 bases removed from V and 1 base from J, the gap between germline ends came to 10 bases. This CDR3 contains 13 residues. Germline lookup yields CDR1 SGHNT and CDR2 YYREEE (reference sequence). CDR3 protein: CASTTGGNTEAFF. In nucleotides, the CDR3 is TGTGCCAGCACAACGGGGGGGAACACTGAAGCTTTCTTT.

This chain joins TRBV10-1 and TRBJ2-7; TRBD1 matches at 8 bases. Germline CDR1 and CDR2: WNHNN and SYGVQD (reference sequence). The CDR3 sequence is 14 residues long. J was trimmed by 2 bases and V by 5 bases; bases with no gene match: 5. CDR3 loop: CASSSTGGTYEQYF. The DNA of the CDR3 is TGCGCCAGCAGTTCCACAGGGGGAACCTACGAGCAGTACTTC.

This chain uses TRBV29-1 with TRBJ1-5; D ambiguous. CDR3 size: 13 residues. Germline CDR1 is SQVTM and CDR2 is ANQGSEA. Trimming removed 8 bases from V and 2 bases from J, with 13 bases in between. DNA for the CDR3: TGCAGCCCCAAGGGCGGGCGCAATCAGCCCCAGCATTTT. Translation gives CSPKGGRNQPQHF.

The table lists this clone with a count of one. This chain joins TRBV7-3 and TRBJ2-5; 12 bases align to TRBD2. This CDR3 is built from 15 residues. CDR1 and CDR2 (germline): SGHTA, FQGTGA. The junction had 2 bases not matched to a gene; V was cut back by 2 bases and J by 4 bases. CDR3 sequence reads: CASSLEGLAGETQYF. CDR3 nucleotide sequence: TGTGCCAGCAGCTTAGAGGGACTAGCGGGAGAGACCCAGTACTTC.

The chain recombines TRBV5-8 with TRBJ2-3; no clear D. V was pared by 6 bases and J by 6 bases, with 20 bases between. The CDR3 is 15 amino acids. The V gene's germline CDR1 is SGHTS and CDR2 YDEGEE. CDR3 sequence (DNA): TGTGCCAGCACCAACCCCGGAGCGAATGTGGATACGCAGTATTTT. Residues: CASTNPGANVDTQYF.

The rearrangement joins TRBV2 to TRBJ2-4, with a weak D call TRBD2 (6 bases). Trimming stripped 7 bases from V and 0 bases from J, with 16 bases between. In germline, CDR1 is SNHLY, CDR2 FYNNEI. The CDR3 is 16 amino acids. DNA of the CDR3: TGTGCCAGCATCCGGAGGGCCGGCGAAGCCAAAAACATTCAGTACTTC. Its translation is CASIRRAGEAKNIQYF. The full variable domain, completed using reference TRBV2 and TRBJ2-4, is EPEVTQTPSHQVTQMGQEVILRCVPISNHLYFYWYRQILGQKVEFLVSFYNNEISEKSEIFDDQFSVERPDGSNFTLKIRSTKLEDSAMYFCASIRRAGEAKNIQYFGAGTRLSVL.

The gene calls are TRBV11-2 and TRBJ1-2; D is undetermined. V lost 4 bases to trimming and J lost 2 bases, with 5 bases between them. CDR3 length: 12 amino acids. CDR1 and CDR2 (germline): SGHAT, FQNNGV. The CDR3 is CASSSTNYGYTF. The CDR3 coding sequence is TGTGCCAGCAGCTCGACAAACTATGGCTACACCTTC.

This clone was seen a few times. The CDR3 reads CASSSRTGLGREAFF. CDR3 nucleotide sequence: TGTGCCAGCAGCTCGCGTACAGGGTTGGGACGAGAAGCTTTCTTT. The chain combines TRBV11-2 with TRBJ1-1, with D perhaps matching TRBD1 (6 bases). This CDR3 is 15 amino acids long. Trimming took off 4 bases at V and 8 bases at J, with 20 bases between the two ends. Germline lookup yields CDR1 SGHAT and CDR2 FQNNGV.

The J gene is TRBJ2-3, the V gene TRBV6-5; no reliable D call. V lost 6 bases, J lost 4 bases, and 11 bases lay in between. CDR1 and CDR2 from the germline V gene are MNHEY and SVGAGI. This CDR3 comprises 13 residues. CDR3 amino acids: CASRKIHADTQYF. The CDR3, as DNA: TGTGCCAGCAGAAAAATCCATGCAGATACGCAGTATTTT.